The source of this T cell receptor beta chain is a study of response to subunit inactivated influenza vaccine. Germline lookup yields CDR1 SGHTA and CDR2 FQGTGA. V lost 2 bases to trimming and J lost 4 bases; unmatched junction nucleotides: 5. The CDR3 loop spans 15 amino acids. TCRdb ran MiXCR on the RT-PCR reads and lists one entry per CDR3 protein. This sample carries hundreds of thousands of distinct CDR3 sequences, about a fifth of them seen once, and the ten largest clones take about 9.4%. The chain recombines TRBV7-3 with TRBJ2-1, with 7 bases matching TRBD1. This specimen consisted of PBMCs from blood, obtained approximately 20 months after vaccination. The origin of this receptor is a man aged 50-75 years who received an inactivated influenza vaccine. The CDR3 here is CASSLWDSPYNEQFF. The CDR3 DNA reads TGTGCCAGCAGCTTATGGGACAGCCCTTACAATGAGCAGTTCTTC.